This T cell receptor (beta chain) was found in a study of blood T cell repertoires in COVID-19. Study-wide context: PBMCs, B-cell-depleted T cells, or T cells provided the cDNA or gDNA that made up the material.

This CDR3 contains 15 residues. V dropped 4 bases and J dropped 3 bases, with 12 bases sitting between them. Per germline, CDR1 LNHDA and CDR2 SQIVND (reference sequence). Method: immunoSEQ multiplex PCR; TCRdb's copy keeps in-frame clones and lacks some. The sample yields approximately 97,000 clones, 70% to 90% seen once. V is TRBV19 and J is TRBJ1-4; TRBD1 might be the D (5 bases). Material for sequencing was peripheral blood. The TCR was taken from a man aged 35 to 55 with active or convalescent COVID-19. The CDR3 spells CASSTLQAANEKLFF. As DNA, the CDR3 is TGTGCCAGTAGTACCCTACAGGCGGCTAATGAAAAACTGTTTTTT. Drawing the rest from reference TRBV19 and TRBJ1-4, the complete variable domain is DGGITQSPKYLFRKEGQNVTLSCEQNLNHDAMYWYRQDPGQGLRLIYYSQIVNDFQKGDIAEGYSVSREKKESFPLTVTSAQKNPTAFYLCASSTLQAANEKLFFGSGTQLSVL.